This T cell receptor (beta chain) is from a study of shared clonotypes between healthy human individuals. Germline V gene lookup returns CDR1 MGHRA and CDR2 YSYEKL. V gave up 2 bases and J gave up 9 bases; unmatched junction bases: 7. The CDR3 covers 14 residues. The repertoire was sequenced with immunoSEQ multiplex PCR; TCRdb's copy has only in-frame clones and lacks some. The sample contains 660,000 or so clones, approximately 96% of which appear only once. Naive CD8 populations comprised CD45RO-negative cells positively selected for CCR7, excluding terminally differentiated effector memory CD45RA+ cells.

This clonotype was sampled from a woman in her thirties in good health. The sequenced sample consisted of naive CD8+ T cells sorted from blood. The chain is built from TRBV4-1 and TRBJ1-5; TRBD1 agrees at 7 bases. CDR3 amino acids: CASSQSSAGGPQHF. The CDR3 DNA reads as TGCGCCAGCAGCCAATCGTCAGCAGGGGGGCCCCAGCATTTT.